The 9 T cell receptor beta chains in this list originate from one sample, sequenced in a study of CD8+ T cells in alopecia areata. Treatment given: oral pan-JAK inhibitor, 5-10 mg twice daily. Extraction of RNA preceded its reverse transcription into cDNA, which served as the sequencing template. TCRdb's copy holds only in-frame clones and misses some; the assay was immunoSEQ multiplex PCR. The table has 100,000 to 150,000 clones, 61% seen once. The material sequenced was CD4+ T cells sorted from blood, taken at week 4, from a patient treated with tofacitinib. The source is a human donor with alopecia areata.

The chain couples TRBV7-2 to TRBJ2-7; D gene uncertain. This CDR3 is built from 14 residues. The V end lost 2 bases, the J end lost 1 base, and 9 bases lay between the germline ends. Per the germline V gene, CDR1 is SGHTA and CDR2 is FQGNSA. CDR3 sequence reads: CASSLSPVSYEQYF. The CDR3 DNA sequence: TGTGCCAGCAGCTTAAGTCCTGTTTCCTACGAGCAGTACTTC.

The rearrangement uses TRBV9 and TRBJ1-5, with D possibly TRBD1 on 5 matching bases. Germline V gene sequence: CDR1 SGDLS, CDR2 YYNGEE. The CDR3 runs to 15 residues. Trimming stripped 0 bases from V and 2 bases from J, with 9 bases between. This chain's CDR3 is CASSVEGTGNQPQHF. The CDR3 coding sequence is TGTGCCAGCAGCGTAGAAGGGACCGGCAATCAGCCCCAGCATTTT.

In its sample, this clone was seen a few times. J is TRBJ2-7 and V is TRBV27; the D gene is possibly TRBD2 (5 bases). There are 13 residues in the CDR3. Germline V lookup: CDR1 MNHEY, CDR2 SMNVEV (reference sequence). The V end lost 5 bases, the J end lost 4 bases, and 12 bases lay between the germline ends. The CDR3 DNA sequence: TGTGCCAGCAGTGTGGGAGTGGAGTACGAGCAGTACTTC. Translating gives CASSVGVEYEQYF.

This clone was seen at least ten times. Other DNA sequences in this sample translate to the same CDR3. The chain is built from TRBV10-3 and TRBJ2-3, with D possibly being TRBD1 (6 bases). The germline CDR1 and CDR2 sequences are ENHRY and SYGVKD. This CDR3 has 14 residues. V was shortened by 5 bases and J by 2 bases, with 11 bases between the two germline ends. CDR3 in amino acids: CAISSGQTTDTQYF. The CDR3 region has the DNA TGTGCCATCAGTTCCGGACAGACCACAGATACGCAGTATTTT.

The rearrangement uses TRBV30 and TRBJ1-2, with D tentatively TRBD1 (5 bases). This CDR3 has 13 amino acids. Trimming took 0 bases from V and 4 from J, leaving 9 bases between them. CDR1 is GTSNPN, CDR2 SVGIG, per germline (reference sequence). The CDR3 region has the DNA TGTGCCTGGAGTGTACGGGGGACCTATGGCTACACCTTC. It yields the protein CAWSVRGTYGYTF.

The chain recombines TRBV25-1 with TRBJ2-7; D gene ambiguous. The CDR3 has 13 amino acids. Between the trimmed V and J ends, which lost 8 bases and 5 bases, there was a span of 16 bases. CDR1 and CDR2 (germline): MGHDK, SYGVNS. The CDR3 coding sequence is TGTGCCAGCCCGGCAGCCCCCTGCCACGAGCAGTACTTC. It translates to CASPAAPCHEQYF.

The chain links TRBV5-1 to TRBJ2-7; 8 positions match TRBD1. The ends lost 4 bases at V and 6 bases at J; junction bases unmatched: 6. CDR1 and CDR2 (germline): SGHRS, YFSETQ. The CDR3 is 13 amino acids. This CDR3 reads CASSHGQGGEQYF. CDR3 in DNA: TGCGCCAGCAGCCATGGACAGGGAGGCGAGCAGTACTTC. Filled out from reference TRBV5-1 and TRBJ2-7, the complete variable domain reads KAGVTQTPRYLIKTRGQQVTLSCSPISGHRSVSWYQQTPGQGLQFLFEYFSETQRNKGNFPGRFSGRQFSNSRSEMNVSTLELGDSALYLCASSHGQGGEQYFGPGTRLTVT.

The rearrangement links TRBV4-3 to TRBJ2-3; the match to TRBD2 covers 7 bases. In germline, CDR1 is LGHNA, CDR2 YSLEER. V shed 0 bases, J shed 6 bases, and the junction held 12 bases outside the gene matches. This CDR3 is built from 17 residues. CDR3: CASSQDQAGTLGDTQYF. CDR3 DNA sequence: TGCGCCAGCAGCCAAGATCAAGCGGGGACCCTCGGGGATACGCAGTATTTT.

As to this clone: The junction shows a germline mismatch at one end, possibly a read error. V and J are TRBV2 and TRBJ2-5; D not resolved. Germline V gives CDR1 SNHLY, CDR2 FYNNEI. This CDR3 spans 11 amino acids. CDR3 loop: CASMVQETRYF. The CDR3 coding sequence is TGTGCCAGCATGGTACAAGAGACCCGGTACTTC.